The 13 T cell receptor beta chains in this list originate from one sample, sequenced in a study of blood T cell repertoires in COVID-19. Sequencing used immunoSEQ multiplex PCR; TCRdb keeps in-frame clones, though not all of them. The sample shows about 300,000 clones, 86% of them seen only once. The specimen was peripheral blood. These receptors were obtained from a woman between 45 and 65 years old with acute or convalescent COVID-19.

The chain is built from TRBV18 and TRBJ2-7, with TRBD1 as a possible D gene (5 bases). The CDR3 contains 15 residues. From germline, CDR1 is KGHSH and CDR2 LQKENI. Trimming shortened V by 5 bases and J by 1 base, and 15 bases separated the two germline ends. CDR3 loop: CASSTQGMESYEQYF. The CDR3 bases are TGTGCCAGCTCAACGCAGGGAATGGAGTCCTACGAGCAGTACTTC.

The rearrangement uses TRBV24-1 and TRBJ2-7, with D unclear. This CDR3 is built from 15 residues. CDR1 is KGHDR, CDR2 SFDVKD, per germline. The V end was cut by 5 bases, the J end by 6 bases, with 19 bases between. The CDR3 loop is CATSGNRDSEGEQYF. As DNA, the CDR3 is TGTGCCACCAGTGGTAACAGAGATTCTGAAGGCGAGCAGTACTTC.

CDR3 region: CASSLTGQSYEQYF. CDR3 nucleotide sequence: TGCGCCAGCAGCTTGACGGGACAGTCGTACGAGCAGTACTTC. The rearrangement joins TRBV5-1 to TRBJ2-7, with 7 bases matching TRBD1. The CDR3 is 14 residues long. V shed 1 base, J shed 4 bases, and the junction held 5 bases outside the gene matches. The V gene's germline CDR1 is SGHRS and CDR2 YFSETQ.

With respect to this clone: A read error may account for a junction end that differs from germline. J is TRBJ2-3 and V is TRBV7-9; TRBD2 matches 7 bases. This CDR3 is 14 amino acids long. CDR1 and CDR2 (germline): SEHNR, FQNEAQ (reference sequence). CDR3 DNA: TGTGCCAGCAGCCTAGCGGAGACCACAGATACGCAGTATTTT. Translated, it gives CASSLAETTDTQYF.

The chain links TRBV5-1 to TRBJ1-6, with TRBD1 identical over 9 bases. The CDR3 spans 15 residues. CDR1 is SGHRS and CDR2 is YFSETQ in the germline V gene. V lost 2 bases to trimming and J lost 7 bases; unmatched junction nucleotides: 4. The CDR3 DNA follows: TGCGCCAGCAGCTTCGCACAGGGGGCGAATTCACCCCTCCACTTT. Protein: CASSFAQGANSPLHF.

The chain has TRBV7-3 and TRBJ2-7; 9 bases are a match to TRBD1. The germline CDR1 and CDR2 sequences are SGHTA and FQGTGA. The V segment lost 5 bases and the J segment 1 base; nucleotides outside the gene matches: 6. This CDR3 has 15 residues. This chain's CDR3 is CASSVGQGSSYEQYF. As DNA, the CDR3 is TGTGCCAGCAGCGTAGGACAGGGGTCTTCCTACGAGCAGTACTTC.

V usage is TRBV9 and J usage is TRBJ2-1, with a tentative D call TRBD2 (6 bases). The CDR3 is 15 residues long. In germline, CDR1 is SGDLS, CDR2 YYNGEE. Trimming pared 3 bases from V and 1 base from J, leaving 11 bases between. The CDR3 spells CASSAQRVSYNEQFF. CDR3 sequence (DNA): TGTGCCAGCAGCGCCCAGCGGGTATCCTACAATGAGCAGTTCTTC.

A few counts support this clone. The J gene is TRBJ2-4, the V gene TRBV6-2 or TRBV6-3; D not certain. The CDR3 contains 21 residues. With 1 base removed from V and 2 bases from J, the gap between germline ends came to 27 bases. CDR1 and CDR2 from the germline V gene are MNHEY and SVGEGT. CDR3 in DNA: TGTGCCAGCAGTTACTTCCCCGGTGGGCCTAAAAATGAAAGCTCCAAAAACATTCAGTACTTC. Translation gives CASSYFPGGPKNESSKNIQYF.

The rearrangement uses TRBV5-4 and TRBJ2-3; D is perhaps TRBD2 (5 bases). Between the trimmed V and J ends, which lost 4 bases and 2 bases, there was a span of 17 bases. This CDR3 has 16 amino acids. Germline loops: CDR1 SGHNT, CDR2 YYREEE (reference sequence). The CDR3 DNA follows: TGTGCCAGCAGCGAGGTGGTAGCGCTTAACACAGATACGCAGTATTTT. Residues: CASSEVVALNTDTQYF.

The chain carries TRBV9 and TRBJ1-1, with TRBD1 as a possible D gene (5 bases). The CDR3 runs 16 residues. The germline gives CDR1 SGDLS, CDR2 YYNGEE. V gave up 4 bases and J gave up 1 base, with 17 bases separating them. The CDR3 is CASSPSGGGRNTEAFF. As DNA, the CDR3 is TGTGCCAGCAGCCCCTCCGGGGGGGGTCGGAACACTGAAGCTTTCTTT.

This clone was counted a few times. V gene TRBV2 combines with J gene TRBJ2-1; 8 bases fit TRBD2. The CDR3 spans 12 residues. V shed 6 bases and J 6 bases; nucleotides not matched to a gene: 1. Per germline, CDR1 SNHLY and CDR2 FYNNEI. The CDR3: CASSTSGNEQFF. The CDR3 region has the DNA TGTGCCAGCAGCACTAGCGGCAATGAGCAGTTCTTC.

This clone was counted only a few times. J is TRBJ2-7 and V is TRBV5-1, with D tentatively TRBD1 (5 bases). V was pared by 4 bases and J by 5 bases, with 19 bases between. The CDR3 spans 15 residues. Germline loops: CDR1 SGHRS, CDR2 YFSETQ. The CDR3 region has the DNA TGCGCCAGCAGCGCGACAGTGGAGCCCACGGACGAGCAGTACTTC. Translation gives CASSATVEPTDEQYF.

This clone has only a few counts. The V gene is TRBV20-1, the J gene TRBJ2-1; 10 positions match TRBD2. V lost 3 bases to trimming and J lost 7 bases; unmatched junction nucleotides: 6. The CDR3 is 14 residues long. CDR1 and CDR2 (germline): DFQATT, SNEGSKA (reference sequence). The CDR3 DNA reads as TGCAGTGCTAGTAGAGCGGGAGGGCCGAATGAGCAGTTCTTC. Protein sequence: CSASRAGGPNEQFF.